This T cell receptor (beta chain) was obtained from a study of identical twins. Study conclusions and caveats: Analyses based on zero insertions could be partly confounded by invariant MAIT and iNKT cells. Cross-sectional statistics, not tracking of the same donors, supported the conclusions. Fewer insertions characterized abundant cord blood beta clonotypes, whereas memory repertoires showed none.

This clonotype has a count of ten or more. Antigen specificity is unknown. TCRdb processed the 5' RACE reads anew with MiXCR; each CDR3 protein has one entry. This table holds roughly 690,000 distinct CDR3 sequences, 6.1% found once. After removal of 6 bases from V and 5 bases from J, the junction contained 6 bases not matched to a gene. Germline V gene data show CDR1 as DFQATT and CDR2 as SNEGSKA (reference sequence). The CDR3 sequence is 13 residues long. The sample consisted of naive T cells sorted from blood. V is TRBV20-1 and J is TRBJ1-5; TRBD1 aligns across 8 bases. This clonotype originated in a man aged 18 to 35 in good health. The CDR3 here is CSALGQADQPQHF. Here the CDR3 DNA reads TGCAGTGCCCTGGGACAGGCTGATCAGCCCCAGCATTTT.